These T cell receptor beta chains were read from a single sample in a study of blood T cell repertoires in COVID-19. Profiling relied on immunoSEQ multiplex PCR, and the TCRdb table lists in-frame clones only, not all of them. The data contain approximately 180,000 clones, 65% to 80% of them singletons. Sequenced sample: PBMCs or T cells enriched from blood (not recorded which). These receptor sequences come from a woman aged 50 to 65 with acute COVID-19. Each CDR3 is given with its conserved first and last residue. A D gene is named only where the DNA matches it firmly. Clone size is not always given. Where it is, it says once, few, many or a class for expanded clones.

V gene,J gene,clone size,D gene,CDR3 protein,CDR3 DNA
TRBV7-2,TRBJ2-1,-,-,CASSFFAAGSYNEQFF,TGTGCCAGCAGCTTCTTTGCAGCGGGCTCCTACAATGAGCAGTTCTTC
TRBV11-2,TRBJ2-1,once,-,CASSLAQQYNEQFF,TGTGCCAGCAGCTTAGCACAGCAGTACAATGAGCAGTTCTTC
TRBV4-1,TRBJ1-6,few,-,CASSLGQSVGSYNSPLHF,TGCGCCAGCAGCCTCGGACAGTCGGTTGGGTCCTATAATTCACCCCTCCACTTT
TRBV30,TRBJ1-5,-,TRBD1,CAWSTDRAQHF,TGTGCCTGGAGTACGGACAGGGCCCAGCATTTT
TRBV7-8,TRBJ1-1,-,-,CASSEDRLNTEAFF,TGTGCCAGCAGCGAAGACAGGCTGAACACTGAAGCTTTCTTT
TRBV6-6,TRBJ1-5,-,-,CASSYRVDNQPQHF,TGTGCCAGCAGTTACCGGGTTGACAATCAGCCCCAGCATTTT
TRBV7-9,TRBJ1-3,-,TRBD1,CASSSQGAGGNTIYF,TGTGCCAGCAGCTCTCAGGGGGCTGGGGGAAACACCATATATTTT
TRBV9,TRBJ2-5,-,-,CASSVGQRAGQETQYF,TGTGCCAGCAGCGTAGGTCAGCGGGCGGGACAAGAGACCCAGTACTTC
TRBV27,TRBJ2-2,-,TRBD1,CASSLHKDRANTGELFF,TGTGCCAGCAGTTTACATAAAGACAGGGCGAACACCGGGGAGCTGTTTTTT
TRBV2,TRBJ1-2,-,-,CASSEVANYGYTF,TGTGCCAGCAGTGAAGTAGCTAACTATGGCTACACCTTC
TRBV18,TRBJ1-1,-,TRBD1,CASSPAGGNTEAFF,TGTGCCAGCTCACCGGCAGGGGGGAACACTGAAGCTTTCTTT
TRBV5-1,TRBJ2-3,-,TRBD2,CASSWGLAGAPDTQYF,TGCGCCAGCAGCTGGGGACTAGCGGGGGCTCCAGATACGCAGTATTTT
TRBV4-1,TRBJ1-3,once,-,CASSSGPASGSGNTIYF,TGCGCCAGCAGCTCCGGGCCGGCGAGCGGCTCTGGAAACACCATATATTTT
TRBV2,TRBJ1-1,-,-,CASSNSQGYTEAFF,TGTGCCAGCAGTAACAGTCAGGGGTACACTGAAGCTTTCTTT
TRBV5-6,TRBJ2-5,-,-,CASTSRGAGYQETQYF,TGTGCCAGCACCTCCCGAGGAGCAGGGTACCAAGAGACCCAGTACTTC
TRBV30,TRBJ1-3,-,-,CASIPQVFSGNTIYF,TGTGCCTCTATCCCACAGGTTTTCTCTGGAAACACCATATATTTT
TRBV7-9,TRBJ1-3,-,TRBD1,CASTQDRVAGNTIYF,TGTGCCAGCACCCAAGACAGGGTTGCTGGAAACACCATATATTTT
TRBV5-4,TRBJ2-3,-,TRBD2,CASSAGLAGGTDTQYF,TGTGCCAGCAGCGCCGGACTAGCGGGGGGTACAGATACGCAGTATTTT
TRBV12-5,TRBJ2-5,-,TRBD1,CASGTTGGKRTQYF,TGTGCTAGTGGTACGACAGGGGGCAAGAGGACCCAGTACTTC
TRBV7-8,TRBJ1-1,-,TRBD1,CASSSRQGANTEAFF,TGTGCCAGCAGTTCGCGACAGGGGGCGAACACTGAAGCTTTCTTT
TRBV3-1/TRBV3-2,TRBJ2-6,-,-,CASRPTPEGSGANVLTF,TGTGCCAGCAGACCGACCCCTGAGGGCTCTGGGGCCAACGTCCTGACTTTC
TRBV4-2,TRBJ1-2,-,-,CASSQFRSYGYTF,TGTGCCAGCAGCCAATTCCGGTCGTATGGCTACACCTTC
TRBV5-5,TRBJ1-4,-,-,CASSFRATNEKLFF,TGTGCCAGCAGCTTCCGGGCAACTAATGAAAAACTGTTTTTT
TRBV6-1,TRBJ1-3,-,-,CASSDLWRTGNTIYF,TGTGCCAGCAGTGATCTCTGGAGAACTGGAAACACCATATATTTT
TRBV12-3/TRBV12-4,TRBJ1-1,-,TRBD1,CASSLDRGTEAFF,TGTGCCAGCAGCCTAGACAGGGGCACTGAAGCTTTCTTT
TRBV28,TRBJ1-1,-,TRBD1,CASSTPTGGTEAFF,TGTGCCAGCAGTACACCGACAGGGGGCACTGAAGCTTTCTTT
TRBV10-3,TRBJ2-1,-,-,CAISDPDGSSYNEQFF,TGTGCCATCAGTGACCCGGACGGGAGCTCCTACAATGAGCAGTTCTTC
TRBV7-9,TRBJ1-1,once,-,CASQVGGTEAFF,TGTGCCAGCCAGGTAGGGGGCACTGAAGCTTTCTTT
TRBV24-1,TRBJ2-1,-,-,CATSGRGPLNEQFF,TGTGCCACCAGTGGAAGGGGCCCCCTCAATGAGCAGTTCTTC
TRBV7-3,TRBJ2-3,-,-,CASSLQDLGTDTQYF,TGTGCCAGCAGCTTGCAGGATCTGGGCACAGATACGCAGTATTTT
TRBV6-5,TRBJ1-4,-,-,CASRRDRNEKLFF,TGTGCCAGCAGGAGGGATCGCAATGAAAAACTGTTTTTT
TRBV28,TRBJ1-2,-,TRBD1,CASEDRGYGYTF,TGTGCCAGCGAGGACAGGGGCTATGGCTACACCTTC
TRBV27,TRBJ1-2,few,-,CASSFLGVYGYTF,TGTGCCAGCAGTTTTTTAGGGGTCTATGGCTACACCTTC
TRBV11-2,TRBJ2-3,-,TRBD2,CASSPGTSGALSSTDTQYF,TGTGCCAGCAGCCCCGGGACTAGCGGGGCGCTATCTAGCACAGATACGCAGTATTTT
TRBV6-5,TRBJ1-5,few,TRBD1,CASSYATGSNQPQHF,TGTGCCAGCAGTTACGCGACAGGGAGCAATCAGCCCCAGCATTTT
TRBV13,TRBJ2-5,-,TRBD2,CASSFSSGGETQYF,TGTGCCAGCAGCTTTTCTAGCGGAGGGGAGACCCAGTACTTC
TRBV28,TRBJ1-2,-,-,CASSLGGLFGYTF,TGTGCCAGCAGTTTAGGGGGACTCTTTGGCTACACCTTC
TRBV30,TRBJ1-2,few,-,CAWTRQRTNYGYTF,TGTGCCTGGACCCGGCAGAGGACTAACTATGGCTACACCTTC
TRBV4-3,TRBJ1-2,-,-,CASSQKLSDLNYGYTF,TGCGCCAGCAGCCAAAAACTCAGCGATCTTAACTATGGCTACACCTTC
TRBV19,TRBJ2-6,-,-,CASSIPVGRAPLSGANVLTF,TGTGCCAGTAGTATCCCCGTTGGGCGGGCCCCGCTCTCTGGGGCCAACGTCCTGACTTTC
TRBV7-9,TRBJ1-2,-,TRBD1,CASSYGTGGGYTF,TGTGCCAGCAGTTACGGGACAGGGGGAGGCTACACCTTC